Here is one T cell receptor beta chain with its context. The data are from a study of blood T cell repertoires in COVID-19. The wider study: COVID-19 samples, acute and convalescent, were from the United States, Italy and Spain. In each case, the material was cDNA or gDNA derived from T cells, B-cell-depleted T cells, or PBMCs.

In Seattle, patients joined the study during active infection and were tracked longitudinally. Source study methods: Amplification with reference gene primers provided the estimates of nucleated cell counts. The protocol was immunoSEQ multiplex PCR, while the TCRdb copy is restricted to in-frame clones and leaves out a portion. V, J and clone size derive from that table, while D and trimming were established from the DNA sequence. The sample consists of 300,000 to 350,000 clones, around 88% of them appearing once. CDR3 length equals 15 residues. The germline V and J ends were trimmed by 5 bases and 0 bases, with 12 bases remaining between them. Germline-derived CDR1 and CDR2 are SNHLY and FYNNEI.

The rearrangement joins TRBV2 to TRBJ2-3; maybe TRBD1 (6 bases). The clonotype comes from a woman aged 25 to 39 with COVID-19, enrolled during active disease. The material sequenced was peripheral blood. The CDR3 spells CASSWTVSSTDTQYF. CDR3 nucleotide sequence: TGTGCCAGCAGTTGGACAGTCTCTAGCACAGATACGCAGTATTTT.